These T cell receptor beta chains were read from a single sample in a study of PD-1 blockade in mismatch repair-deficient tumors. The method was immunoSEQ multiplex PCR; TCRdb's version includes in-frame clones alone and lacks a portion of them. The table includes 20,000 to 25,000 clones, about four fifths detected once. Here the sequenced sample was peripheral blood, taken 2 weeks after starting pembrolizumab. The receptors stem from an adult with mismatch repair-deficient cancer. Each CDR3 is given with its conserved first and last residue. The D gene is left open where the match is weak. Only some rows state a clone size, as once, few, many or a class for expanded clones.

j_call v_call d_call cdr3_length clone_size cdr3_nt cdr3_aa
TRBJ2-5 TRBV7-9 TRBD1 16 . TGTGCCAGCAGCTCGACAGGGTATGAGACATGGGAGACCCAGTACTTC CASSSTGYETWETQYF
TRBJ2-7 TRBV5-4 TRBD1 16 . TGTGCCAGCAGCTCAGCCCTGGACAGGGGGTCTTACGAGCAGTACTTC CASSSALDRGSYEQYF
TRBJ1-4 TRBV7-2 . 14 . TGTGCCAGCAGCTTAGCCGGATCCCGTGAAAAACTGTTTTTT CASSLAGSREKLFF
TRBJ1-4 TRBV19 . 14 . TGTGCCAGCCGGGGCGGATCAACTAATGAAAAACTGTTTTTT CASRGGSTNEKLFF
TRBJ2-5 TRBV5-1 TRBD1 16 once TGCGCCAGCAGCAGGGGACAGGGTAACGGCCAAGAGACCCAGTACTTC CASSRGQGNGQETQYF
TRBJ2-5 TRBV30 . 13 . TGTGCCTGGAGTGTACGAGGAGGGCCGACCCAGTACTTC CAWSVRGGPTQYF
TRBJ2-3 TRBV6-5 TRBD2 14 . TGTGCCAGCAAAAGCGGGGCCGTTCGAGATACGCAGTATTTT CASKSGAVRDTQYF
TRBJ2-2 TRBV28 . 16 . TGTGCCAGCAGTGCCCCAGGACAGCCAGTGGGCGGGGAGCTGTTTTTT CASSAPGQPVGGELFF
TRBJ2-7 TRBV18 . 14 . TGTGCCAGCTCGTATTTGGACACCACCTACGAGCAGTACTTC CASSYLDTTYEQYF
TRBJ2-3 TRBV4-1 TRBD2 15 . TGCGCCAGCAGCCAAGATGGGGAGGGCTCAGATACGCAGTATTTT CASSQDGEGSDTQYF
TRBJ2-7 TRBV6-5 . 13 few TGTGCCAGCAGCCGCGACATCTCCTACGAGCAGTACTTC CASSRDISYEQYF
TRBJ1-1 TRBV19 . 13 . TGTGCCAGTAGTATGTTCATCTACACTGAAGCTTTCTTT CASSMFIYTEAFF
TRBJ2-6 TRBV2 TRBD1 16 once TGTGCCAGCAGCGCTACCACAGGGGGCACCTTCAACGTCCTGACTTTC CASSATTGGTFNVLTF
TRBJ2-1 TRBV30 . 14 . TGTGCCTGGAGTGACTTAGTGAGGGACAATGAGCAGTTCTTC CAWSDLVRDNEQFF
TRBJ2-7 TRBV9 . 14 once TGTGCCAGCAGCCTTACTAGCTCGGGATACGAGCAGTACTTC CASSLTSSGYEQYF
TRBJ2-3 TRBV7-9 . 18 . TGTGCCAGCAGCTTAGATAGACCAGGCAAGACTAGCACAGATACGCAGTATTTT CASSLDRPGKTSTDTQYF
TRBJ2-1 TRBV18 . 17 . TGTGCCAGCTCACCACAGAGCGGAAGGGCCTCCTACAATGAGCAGTTCTTC CASSPQSGRASYNEQFF
TRBJ2-3 TRBV10-1 . 14 . TGCGCCAGCAGTGAAGAATGGACCGCAGATACGCAGTATTTT CASSEEWTADTQYF
TRBJ1-2 TRBV5-4 TRBD1 13 . TGTGCCAGCAGCTTTACAGGGGTGGACGGCTACACCTTC CASSFTGVDGYTF
TRBJ2-5 TRBV5-1 TRBD2 15 . TGCGCCAGCAGCGTTTCCGGGACTACCCAAGAGACCCAGTACTTC CASSVSGTTQETQYF
TRBJ1-1 TRBV30 . 13 . TGTGCCTGGAGCACAGGGATGAACACTGAAGCTTTCTTT CAWSTGMNTEAFF
TRBJ2-7 TRBV5-1 . 14 . TGCGCCAGCAGCGTCAGGGACTCGTCCTACGAGCAGTACTTC CASSVRDSSYEQYF
TRBJ1-2 TRBV29-1 . 14 . TGCAGCGTTCACCGACAGCTCAAGGGGTATGGCTACACCTTC CSVHRQLKGYGYTF
TRBJ2-1 TRBV27 TRBD2 19 . TGTGCCAGCAGAGGCACTAGCGGGAACGGTGTCTACTCCTACAATGAGCAGTTCTTC CASRGTSGNGVYSYNEQFF
TRBJ2-5 TRBV7-9 . 19 . TGTGCCAGCAGCTTAAGGCCCTCCGGAACAGGGGAGCGGGGAGAGACCCAGTACTTC CASSLRPSGTGERGETQYF
TRBJ2-7 TRBV5-4 . 15 . TGTGCCAGCAGCATGCAGGGGATAATAGTCGGCGAGCAGTACTTC CASSMQGIIVGEQYF
TRBJ2-4 TRBV27 TRBD2 14 once TGTGCCAGCAGGCCGACTAGCGCGGAAAACATTCAGTACTTC CASRPTSAENIQYF